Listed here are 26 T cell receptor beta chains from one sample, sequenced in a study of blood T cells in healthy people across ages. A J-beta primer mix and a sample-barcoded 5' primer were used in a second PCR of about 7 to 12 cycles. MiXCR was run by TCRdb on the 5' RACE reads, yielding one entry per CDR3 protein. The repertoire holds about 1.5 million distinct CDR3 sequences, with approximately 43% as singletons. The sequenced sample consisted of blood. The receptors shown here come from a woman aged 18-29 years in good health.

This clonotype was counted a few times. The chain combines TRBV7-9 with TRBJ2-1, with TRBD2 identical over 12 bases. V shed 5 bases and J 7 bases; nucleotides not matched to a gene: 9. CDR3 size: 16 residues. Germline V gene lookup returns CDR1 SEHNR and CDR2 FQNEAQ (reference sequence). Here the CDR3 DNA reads TGTGCCAGCAGCCCGCTCGGGCTAGCGGGGGGGAATGAGCAGTTCTTC. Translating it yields CASSPLGLAGGNEQFF.

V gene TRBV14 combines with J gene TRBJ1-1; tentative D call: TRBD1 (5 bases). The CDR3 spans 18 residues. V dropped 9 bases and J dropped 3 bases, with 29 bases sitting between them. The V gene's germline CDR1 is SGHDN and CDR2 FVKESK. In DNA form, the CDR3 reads TGTGCCAGTAGCAGTACGACAGACCCCGATACAAGGGACACTGAAGCTTTCTTT. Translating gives CASSSTTDPDTRDTEAFF.

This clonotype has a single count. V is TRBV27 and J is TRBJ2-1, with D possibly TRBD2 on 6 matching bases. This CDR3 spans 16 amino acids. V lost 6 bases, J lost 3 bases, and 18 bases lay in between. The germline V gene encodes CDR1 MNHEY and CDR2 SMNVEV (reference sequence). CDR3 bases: TGTGCCAGCAGACCCATTGGAGCGGGCGACTACAATGAGCAGTTCTTC. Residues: CASRPIGAGDYNEQFF.

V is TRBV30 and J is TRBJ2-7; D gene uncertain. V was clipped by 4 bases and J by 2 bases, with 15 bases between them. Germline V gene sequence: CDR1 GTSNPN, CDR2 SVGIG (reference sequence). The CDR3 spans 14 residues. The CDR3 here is CAWTSTRSPYEQYF. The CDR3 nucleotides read TGTGCCTGGACTTCTACACGTTCTCCCTACGAGCAGTACTTC.

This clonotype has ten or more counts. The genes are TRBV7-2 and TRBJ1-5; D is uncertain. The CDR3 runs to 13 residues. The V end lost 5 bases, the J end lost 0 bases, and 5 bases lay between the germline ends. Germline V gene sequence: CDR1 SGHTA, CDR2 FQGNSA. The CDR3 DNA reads TGTGCCAGCAGCCTCGTTAGCAATCAGCCCCAGCATTTT. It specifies CASSLVSNQPQHF.

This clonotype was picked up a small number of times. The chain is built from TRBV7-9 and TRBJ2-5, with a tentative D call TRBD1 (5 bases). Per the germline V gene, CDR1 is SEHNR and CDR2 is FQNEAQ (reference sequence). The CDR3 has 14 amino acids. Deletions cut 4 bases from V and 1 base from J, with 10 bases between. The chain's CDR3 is CASSSQGPQETQYF. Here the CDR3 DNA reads TGTGCCAGCAGCTCCCAGGGCCCCCAAGAGACCCAGTACTTC. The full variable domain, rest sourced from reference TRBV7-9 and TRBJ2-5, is DTGVSQNPRHKITKRGQNVTFRCDPISEHNRLYWYRQTLGQGPEFLTYFQNEAQLEKSRLLSDRFSAERPKGSFSTLEIQRTEQGDSAMYLCASSSQGPQETQYFGPGTRLLVL.

CDR3 loop: CASMGGFGYGYTF. The CDR3 coding sequence is TGTGCCAGTATGGGGGGATTCGGCTATGGCTACACCTTC. The chain employs TRBV19 and TRBJ1-2; a possible D gene is TRBD1 (5 bases). Trimming removed 7 bases from V and 4 bases from J, with 13 bases in between. The CDR3 is made up of 13 amino acids. In germline, CDR1 is LNHDA, CDR2 SQIVND (reference sequence).

The CDR3 DNA reads TGCGCCAGCAGCCGACCCACACGATTCACAGATACGCAGTATTTT. It translates to CASSRPTRFTDTQYF. V usage is TRBV4-1 and J usage is TRBJ2-3; no reliable D call. V shed 4 bases and J shed 2 bases, with 13 bases lying between them. Germline lookup yields CDR1 MGHRA and CDR2 YSYEKL. The CDR3 sequence is 15 residues long.

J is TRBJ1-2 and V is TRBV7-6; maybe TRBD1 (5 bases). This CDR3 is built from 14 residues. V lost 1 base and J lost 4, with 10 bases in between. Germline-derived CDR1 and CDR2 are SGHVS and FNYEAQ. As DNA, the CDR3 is TGTGCCAGCAGCTTAGAGCGGGGGGGCTATGGCTACACCTTC. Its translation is CASSLERGGYGYTF.

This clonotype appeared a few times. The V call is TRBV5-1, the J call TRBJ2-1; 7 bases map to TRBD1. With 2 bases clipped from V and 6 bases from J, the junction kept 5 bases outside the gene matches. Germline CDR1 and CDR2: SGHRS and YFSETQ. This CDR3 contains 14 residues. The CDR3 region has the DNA TGCGCCAGCAGCTTACAGACAGGGTCCAATGAGCAGTTCTTC. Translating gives CASSLQTGSNEQFF.

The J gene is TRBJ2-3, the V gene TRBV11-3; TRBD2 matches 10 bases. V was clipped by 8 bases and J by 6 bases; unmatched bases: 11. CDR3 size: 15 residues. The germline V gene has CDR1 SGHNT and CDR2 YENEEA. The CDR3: CASSTRLAGVDTQYF. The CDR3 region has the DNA TGTGCCAGCTCTACCCGGCTAGCGGGAGTCGATACGCAGTATTTT.

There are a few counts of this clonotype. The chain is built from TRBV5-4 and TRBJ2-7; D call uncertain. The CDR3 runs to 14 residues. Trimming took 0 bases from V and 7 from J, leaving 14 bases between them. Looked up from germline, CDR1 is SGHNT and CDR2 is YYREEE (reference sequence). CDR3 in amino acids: CASSLVVDLGEQYF. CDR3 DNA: TGTGCCAGCAGCTTGGTCGTGGATCTGGGTGAGCAGTACTTC.

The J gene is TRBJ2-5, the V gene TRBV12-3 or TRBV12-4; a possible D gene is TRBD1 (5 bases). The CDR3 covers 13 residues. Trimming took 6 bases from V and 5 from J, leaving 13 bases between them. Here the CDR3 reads CASRPRDLETQYF. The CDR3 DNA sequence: TGTGCCAGCAGACCCAGGGATCTCGAGACCCAGTACTTC.

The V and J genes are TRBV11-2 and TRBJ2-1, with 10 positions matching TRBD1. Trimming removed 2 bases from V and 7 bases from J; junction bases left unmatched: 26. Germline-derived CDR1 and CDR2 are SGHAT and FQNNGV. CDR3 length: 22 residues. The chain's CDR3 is CASSLRMGFSLGGQGLGNEQFF. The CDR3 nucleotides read TGTGCCAGCAGCTTAAGGATGGGGTTTTCTCTTGGGGGACAGGGGTTAGGGAATGAGCAGTTCTTC.

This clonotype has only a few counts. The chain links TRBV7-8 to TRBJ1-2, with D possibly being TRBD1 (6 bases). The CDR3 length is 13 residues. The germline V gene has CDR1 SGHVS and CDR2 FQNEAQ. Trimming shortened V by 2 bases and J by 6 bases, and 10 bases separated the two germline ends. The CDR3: CASSLYAGDGYTF. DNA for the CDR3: TGTGCCAGCAGCTTATATGCAGGGGATGGCTACACCTTC.

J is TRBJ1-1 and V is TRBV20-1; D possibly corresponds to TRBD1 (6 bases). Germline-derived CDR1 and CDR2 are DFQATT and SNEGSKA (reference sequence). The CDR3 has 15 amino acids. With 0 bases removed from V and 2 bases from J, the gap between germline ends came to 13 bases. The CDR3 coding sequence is TGCAGTGCTAGAGACTGGGGGGGCGCAAACACTGAAGCTTTCTTT. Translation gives CSARDWGGANTEAFF.

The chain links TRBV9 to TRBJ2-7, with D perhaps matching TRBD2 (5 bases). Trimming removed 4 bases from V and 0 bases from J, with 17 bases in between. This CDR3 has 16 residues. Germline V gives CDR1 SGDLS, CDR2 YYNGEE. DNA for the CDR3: TGTGCCAGCAGCCTCGAGGGAGCGGTAGGCTCCTACGAGCAGTACTTC. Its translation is CASSLEGAVGSYEQYF. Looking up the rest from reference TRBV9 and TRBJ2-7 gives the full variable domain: DSGVTQTPKHLITATGQRVTLRCSPRSGDLSVYWYQQSLDQGLQFLIQYYNGEERAKGNILERFSAQQFPDLHSELNLSSLELGDSALYFCASSLEGAVGSYEQYFGPGTRLTVT.

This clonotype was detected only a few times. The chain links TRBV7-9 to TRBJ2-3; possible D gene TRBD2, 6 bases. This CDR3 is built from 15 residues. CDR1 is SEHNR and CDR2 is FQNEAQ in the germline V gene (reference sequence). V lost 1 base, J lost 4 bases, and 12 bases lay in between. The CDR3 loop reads CASSLVGTWADTQYF. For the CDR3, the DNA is TGTGCCAGCAGCTTAGTAGGGACTTGGGCAGATACGCAGTATTTT.

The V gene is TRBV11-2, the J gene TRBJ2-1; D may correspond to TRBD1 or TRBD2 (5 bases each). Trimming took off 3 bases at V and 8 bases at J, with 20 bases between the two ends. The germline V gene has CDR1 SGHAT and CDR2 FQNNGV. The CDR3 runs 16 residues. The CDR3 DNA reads TGTGCCAGCAGCTTGCCCCTCGCCCCGCTGGGGGATGAGCAGTTCTTC. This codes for CASSLPLAPLGDEQFF.

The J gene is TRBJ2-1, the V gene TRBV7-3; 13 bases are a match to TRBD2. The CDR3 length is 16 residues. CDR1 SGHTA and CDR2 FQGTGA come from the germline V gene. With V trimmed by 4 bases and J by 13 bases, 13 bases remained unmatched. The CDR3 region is CASSSSGLAGVETQFF. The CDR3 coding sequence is TGTGCCAGCAGCTCGAGCGGACTAGCGGGGGTAGAGACCCAGTTCTTC. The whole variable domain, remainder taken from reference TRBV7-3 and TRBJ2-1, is GAGVSQTPSNKVTEKGKYVELRCDPISGHTALYWYRQSLGQGPEFLIYFQGTGAADDSGLPNDRFFAVRPEGSVSTLKIQRTERGDSAVYLCASSSSGLAGVETQFFGPGTRLTVL.

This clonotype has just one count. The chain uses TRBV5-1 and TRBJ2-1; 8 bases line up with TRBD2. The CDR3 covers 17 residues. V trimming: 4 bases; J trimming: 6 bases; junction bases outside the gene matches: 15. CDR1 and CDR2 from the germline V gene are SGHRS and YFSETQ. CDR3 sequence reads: CASSIALAAGPSNEQFF. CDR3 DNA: TGCGCCAGCAGCATCGCACTAGCGGCCGGGCCTAGCAATGAGCAGTTCTTC.

The CDR3 region is CASSVEDVEDEQYF. The CDR3 DNA reads TGTGCCAGCAGCGTCGAAGATGTTGAAGATGAGCAGTACTTC. This chain links TRBV9 with TRBJ2-7; D not resolved. This CDR3 spans 14 amino acids. V lost 2 bases and J 7 bases, leaving 16 bases between the germline ends. CDR1 and CDR2 (germline): SGDLS, YYNGEE.

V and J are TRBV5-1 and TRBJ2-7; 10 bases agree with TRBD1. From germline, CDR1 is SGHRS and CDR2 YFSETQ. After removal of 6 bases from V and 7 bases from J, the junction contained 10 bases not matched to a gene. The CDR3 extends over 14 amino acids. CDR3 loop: CASKGTGVYNEQYF. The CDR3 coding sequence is TGCGCCAGCAAAGGGACAGGGGTATACAATGAGCAGTACTTC. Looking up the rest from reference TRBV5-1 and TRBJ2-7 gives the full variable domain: KAGVTQTPRYLIKTRGQQVTLSCSPISGHRSVSWYQQTPGQGLQFLFEYFSETQRNKGNFPGRFSGRQFSNSRSEMNVSTLELGDSALYLCASKGTGVYNEQYFGPGTRLTVT.

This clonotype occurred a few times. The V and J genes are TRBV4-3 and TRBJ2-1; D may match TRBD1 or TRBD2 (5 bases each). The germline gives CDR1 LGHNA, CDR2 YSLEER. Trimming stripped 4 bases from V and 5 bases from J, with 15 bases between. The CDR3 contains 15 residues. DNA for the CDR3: TGCGCCAGCAGCCCTGGGGGATCGAGACACAATGAGCAGTTCTTC. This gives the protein CASSPGGSRHNEQFF.

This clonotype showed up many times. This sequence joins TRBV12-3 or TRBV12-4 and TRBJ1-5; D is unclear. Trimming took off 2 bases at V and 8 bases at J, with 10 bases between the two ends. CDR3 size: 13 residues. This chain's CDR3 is CASSLMEGKPQHF. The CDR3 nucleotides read TGTGCCAGCAGTTTAATGGAGGGAAAGCCCCAGCATTTT.

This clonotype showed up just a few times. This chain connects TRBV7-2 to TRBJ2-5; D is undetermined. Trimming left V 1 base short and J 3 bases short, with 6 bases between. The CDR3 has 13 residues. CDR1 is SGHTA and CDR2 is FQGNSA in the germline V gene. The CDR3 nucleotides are TGTGCCAGCAGCTTAGAGCGCAAAGAGACCCAGTACTTC. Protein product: CASSLERKETQYF.